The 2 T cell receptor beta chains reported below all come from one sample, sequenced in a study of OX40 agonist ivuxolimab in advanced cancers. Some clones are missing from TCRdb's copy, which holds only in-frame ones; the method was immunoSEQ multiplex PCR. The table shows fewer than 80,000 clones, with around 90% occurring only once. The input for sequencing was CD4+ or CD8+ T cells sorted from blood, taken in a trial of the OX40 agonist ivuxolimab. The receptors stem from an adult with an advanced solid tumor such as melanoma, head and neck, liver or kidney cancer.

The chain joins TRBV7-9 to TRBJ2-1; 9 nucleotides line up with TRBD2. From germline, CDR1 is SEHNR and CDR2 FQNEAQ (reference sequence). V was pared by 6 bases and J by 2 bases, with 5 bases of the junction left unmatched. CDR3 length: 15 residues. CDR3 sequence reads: CASRSGTSPYNEQFF. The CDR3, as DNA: TGTGCCAGCAGATCCGGGACTAGCCCCTACAATGAGCAGTTCTTC.

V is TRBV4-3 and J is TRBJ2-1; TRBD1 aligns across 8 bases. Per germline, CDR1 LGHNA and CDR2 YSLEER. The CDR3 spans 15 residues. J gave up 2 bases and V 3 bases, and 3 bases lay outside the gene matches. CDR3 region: CASSHGQGPYNEQFF. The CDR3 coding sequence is TGCGCCAGCAGCCACGGACAGGGACCCTACAATGAGCAGTTCTTC.